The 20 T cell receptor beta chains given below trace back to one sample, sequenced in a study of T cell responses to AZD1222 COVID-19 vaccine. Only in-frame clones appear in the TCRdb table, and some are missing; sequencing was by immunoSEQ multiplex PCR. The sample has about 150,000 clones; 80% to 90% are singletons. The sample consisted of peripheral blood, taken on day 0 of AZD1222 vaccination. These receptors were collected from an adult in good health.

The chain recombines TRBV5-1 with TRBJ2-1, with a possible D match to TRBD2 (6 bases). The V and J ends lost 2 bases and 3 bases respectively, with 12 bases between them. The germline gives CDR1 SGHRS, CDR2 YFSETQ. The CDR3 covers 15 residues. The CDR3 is CASSLGGVVYNEQFF. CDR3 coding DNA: TGCGCCAGCAGCTTAGGCGGGGTGGTCTACAATGAGCAGTTCTTC.

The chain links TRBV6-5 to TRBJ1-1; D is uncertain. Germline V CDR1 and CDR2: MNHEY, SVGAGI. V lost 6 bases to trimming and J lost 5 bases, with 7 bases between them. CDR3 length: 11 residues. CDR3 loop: CASRGFTEAFF. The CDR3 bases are TGTGCCAGCAGGGGGTTTACTGAAGCTTTCTTT.

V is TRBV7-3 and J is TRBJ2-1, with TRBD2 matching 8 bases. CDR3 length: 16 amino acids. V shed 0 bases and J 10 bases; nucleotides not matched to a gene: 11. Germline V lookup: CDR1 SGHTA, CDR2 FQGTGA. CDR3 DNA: TGTGCCAGCAGCTTAACGGCGGGGGGCCCGGGAGGGGAGCAGTTCTTC. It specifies CASSLTAGGPGGEQFF.

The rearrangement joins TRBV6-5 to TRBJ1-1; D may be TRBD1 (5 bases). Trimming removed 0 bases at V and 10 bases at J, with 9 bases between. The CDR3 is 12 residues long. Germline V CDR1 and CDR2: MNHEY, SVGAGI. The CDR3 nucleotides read TGTGCCAGCAGTTACTCGGGGCAGAGAGCTTTCTTT. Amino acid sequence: CASSYSGQRAFF.

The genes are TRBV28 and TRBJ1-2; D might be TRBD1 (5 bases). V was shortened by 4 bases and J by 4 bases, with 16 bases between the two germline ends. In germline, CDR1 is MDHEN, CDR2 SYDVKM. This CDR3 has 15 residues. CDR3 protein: CASSSPGRGGYGYTF. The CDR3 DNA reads TGTGCCAGCAGTTCCCCGGGGAGGGGTGGCTATGGCTACACCTTC.

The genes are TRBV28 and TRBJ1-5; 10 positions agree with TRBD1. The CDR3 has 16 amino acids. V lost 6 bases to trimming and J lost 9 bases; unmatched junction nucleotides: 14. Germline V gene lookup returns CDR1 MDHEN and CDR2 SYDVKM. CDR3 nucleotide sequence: TGTGCCAGCAGACTTCCGGGACAGGGGTACACTCGGCCCCAGCATTTT. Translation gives CASRLPGQGYTRPQHF.

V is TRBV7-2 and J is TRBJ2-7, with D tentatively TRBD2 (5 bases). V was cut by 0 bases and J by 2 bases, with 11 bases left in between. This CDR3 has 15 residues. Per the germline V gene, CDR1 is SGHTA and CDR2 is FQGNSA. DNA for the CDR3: TGTGCCAGCAGCTTAGCGGACTCTCGCCCCTACGAGCAGTACTTC. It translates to CASSLADSRPYEQYF.

This CDR3 reads CASSVGSARAFPDTQYF. Written as DNA, the CDR3 is TGTGCCAGCAGCGTAGGGTCGGCGAGGGCCTTCCCAGATACGCAGTATTTT. This sequence joins TRBV9 and TRBJ2-3; D possibly corresponds to TRBD2 (5 bases). The CDR3 runs to 17 residues. V was clipped by 0 bases and J by 4 bases, with 18 bases between them. Germline CDR1 is SGDLS and CDR2 is YYNGEE.

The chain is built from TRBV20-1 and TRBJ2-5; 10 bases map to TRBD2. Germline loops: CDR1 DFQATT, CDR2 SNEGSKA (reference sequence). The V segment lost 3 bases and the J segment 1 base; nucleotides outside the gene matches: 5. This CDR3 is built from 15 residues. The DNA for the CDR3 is TGCAGTGCTAGTGGGTTAGCGGGAGGCCAAGAGACCCAGTACTTC. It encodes CSASGLAGGQETQYF.

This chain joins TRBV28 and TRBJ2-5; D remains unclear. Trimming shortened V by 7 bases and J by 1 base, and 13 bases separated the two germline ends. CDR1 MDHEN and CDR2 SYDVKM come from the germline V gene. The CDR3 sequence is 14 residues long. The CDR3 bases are TGTGCCAGCAACACTTTGGAATCCCAAGAGACCCAGTACTTC. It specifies CASNTLESQETQYF.

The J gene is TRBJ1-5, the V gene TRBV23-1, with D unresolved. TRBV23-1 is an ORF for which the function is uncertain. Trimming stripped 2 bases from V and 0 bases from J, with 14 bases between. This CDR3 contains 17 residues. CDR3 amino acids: CASSQDQVLLSNQPQHF. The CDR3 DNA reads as TGCGCCAGCAGTCAAGACCAGGTTCTACTTAGCAATCAGCCCCAGCATTTT.

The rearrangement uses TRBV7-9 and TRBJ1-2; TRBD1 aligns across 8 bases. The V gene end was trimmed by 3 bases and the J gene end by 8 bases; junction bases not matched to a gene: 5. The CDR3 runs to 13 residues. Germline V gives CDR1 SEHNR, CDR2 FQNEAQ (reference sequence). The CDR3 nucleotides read TGTGCCAGCAGCTTTTCAGGGGGCGGCGGCTACACCTTC. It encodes CASSFSGGGGYTF.

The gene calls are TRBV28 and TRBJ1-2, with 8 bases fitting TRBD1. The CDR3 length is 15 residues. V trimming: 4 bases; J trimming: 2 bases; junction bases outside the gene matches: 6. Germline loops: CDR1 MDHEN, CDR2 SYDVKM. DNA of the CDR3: TGTGCCAGCAGTTCAGTGGGACAGGCCAACTATGGCTACACCTTC. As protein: CASSSVGQANYGYTF.

As DNA, the CDR3 is TGTGCCAGCAGCCCGGGACTAGCGGGAGGGATAACAGATACGCAGTATTTT. This sequence encodes CASSPGLAGGITDTQYF. The chain uses TRBV5-4 and TRBJ2-3, with 16 positions matching TRBD2. V shed 4 bases, J shed 3 bases, and the junction held 5 bases outside the gene matches. CDR1 SGHNT and CDR2 YYREEE come from the germline V gene (reference sequence). The CDR3 runs to 17 residues.

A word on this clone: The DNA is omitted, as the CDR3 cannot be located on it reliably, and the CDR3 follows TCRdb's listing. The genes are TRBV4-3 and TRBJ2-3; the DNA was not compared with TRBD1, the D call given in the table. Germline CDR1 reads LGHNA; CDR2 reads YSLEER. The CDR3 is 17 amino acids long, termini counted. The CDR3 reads CASSLSVGQGAGIRKYF.

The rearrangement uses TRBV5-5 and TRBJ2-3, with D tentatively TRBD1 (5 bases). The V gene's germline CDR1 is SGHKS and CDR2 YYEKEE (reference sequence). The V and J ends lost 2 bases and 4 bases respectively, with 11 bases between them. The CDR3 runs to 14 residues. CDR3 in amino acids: CASSFWQGADTQYF. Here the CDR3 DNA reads TGTGCCAGCAGCTTTTGGCAGGGCGCAGATACGCAGTATTTT.

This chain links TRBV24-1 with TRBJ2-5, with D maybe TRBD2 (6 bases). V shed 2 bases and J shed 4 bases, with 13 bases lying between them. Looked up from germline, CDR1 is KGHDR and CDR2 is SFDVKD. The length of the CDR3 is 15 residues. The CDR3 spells CATSDSRTKVETQYF. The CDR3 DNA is TGTGCCACCAGTGATTCCCGGACTAAGGTAGAGACCCAGTACTTC.

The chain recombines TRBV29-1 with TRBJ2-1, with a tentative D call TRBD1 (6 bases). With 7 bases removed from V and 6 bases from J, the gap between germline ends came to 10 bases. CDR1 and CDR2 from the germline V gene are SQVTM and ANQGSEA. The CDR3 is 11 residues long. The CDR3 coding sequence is TGCAGCGCCGGACAGCTCAATGAGCAGTTCTTC. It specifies CSAGQLNEQFF.

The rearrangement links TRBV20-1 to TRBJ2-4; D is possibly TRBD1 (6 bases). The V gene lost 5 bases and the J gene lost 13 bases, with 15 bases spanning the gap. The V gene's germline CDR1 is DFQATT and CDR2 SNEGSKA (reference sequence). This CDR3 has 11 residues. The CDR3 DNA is TGCAGTGCTGGCCAAACAGGGCCACAGTACTTC. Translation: CSAGQTGPQYF.

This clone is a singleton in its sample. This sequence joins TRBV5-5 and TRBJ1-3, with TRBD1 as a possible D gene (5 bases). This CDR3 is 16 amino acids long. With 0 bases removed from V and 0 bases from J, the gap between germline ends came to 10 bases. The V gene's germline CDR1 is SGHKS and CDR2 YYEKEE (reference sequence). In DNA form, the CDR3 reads TGTGCCAGCAGCTTGGGACAGCCCCGCTCTGGAAACACCATATATTTT. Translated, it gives CASSLGQPRSGNTIYF.